The 30 T cell receptor beta chains in this list originate from one sample, sequenced in a study of regulatory T cells in long-lasting Graves disease. Time point denoted: newly diagnosed GD, antithyroid drugs for less than 3 months. Scientists built the TCR library using RNA that was extracted from PBMCs. According to the study, TCR beta libraries were built with iRepertoire HTBI primers and CDR3-region Arm-PCR. MiXCR was run by TCRdb on the multiplex PCR reads, yielding one entry per CDR3 protein. The sample lists around 400,000 distinct CDR3 sequences; roughly 16% were seen once. Sample: peripheral blood mononuclear cells (PBMCs), taken at new diagnosis, from a patient treated with antithyroid drugs. Receptor source: a female donor with Graves disease.

This clonotype was found many times. The CDR3 loop is CASSTGDEQYF. CDR3 in DNA: TGTGCCAGCAGCACGGGGGACGAGCAGTACTTC. This chain joins TRBV12-3 or TRBV12-4 and TRBJ2-7; TRBD2 might be the D (6 bases). Between the trimmed V and J ends, which lost 6 bases and 5 bases, there was a span of 8 bases. The CDR3 is 11 amino acids.

J is TRBJ1-1 and V is TRBV9; 8 bases are shared with TRBD1. V was pared by 3 bases and J by 7 bases, with 8 bases of the junction left unmatched. The CDR3 runs 14 residues. The V gene's germline CDR1 is SGDLS and CDR2 YYNGEE. CDR3 sequence (DNA): TGTGCCAGCAGCGCGACAGGGGACCAACTTGAAGCTTTCTTT. Protein product: CASSATGDQLEAFF.

This clonotype was seen only a few times. This chain uses TRBV10-3 with TRBJ1-1; TRBD1 might be the D (5 bases). The V end was cut by 8 bases, the J end by 2 bases, with 9 bases between. This CDR3 has 12 amino acids. The germline CDR1 and CDR2 sequences are ENHRY and SYGVKD. CDR3 protein: CAIGDHNTEAFF. For the CDR3, the DNA is TGTGCCATCGGGGACCACAACACTGAAGCTTTCTTT.

The V gene is TRBV20-1, the J gene TRBJ1-2; D is possibly TRBD1 (6 bases). V lost 3 bases to trimming and J lost 6 bases, with 23 bases between them. CDR3 length: 16 amino acids. From germline, CDR1 is DFQATT and CDR2 SNEGSKA (reference sequence). The CDR3 loop reads CSARETRDIYSDGYTF. The CDR3 bases are TGCAGTGCTAGGGAGACTCGGGACATTTATTCGGATGGCTACACCTTC.

This clonotype has at least ten counts. The chain joins TRBV7-2 to TRBJ1-2; maybe TRBD1 (5 bases). Germline values: CDR1 SGHTA, CDR2 FQGNSA. The CDR3 spans 14 residues. Trimming stripped 8 bases from V and 4 bases from J, with 17 bases between. The CDR3 spells CASPTSGRVYGYTF. CDR3 bases: TGTGCCAGCCCAACTTCGGGCAGGGTCTATGGCTACACCTTC.

This clonotype occurred many times. The chain uses TRBV20-1 and TRBJ1-1; unclear D gene. The germline V and J ends were trimmed by 8 bases and 5 bases, with 15 bases remaining between them. The CDR3 contains 12 residues. The germline V gene encodes CDR1 DFQATT and CDR2 SNEGSKA (reference sequence). The CDR3 loop is CSTPGVGTEAFF. The CDR3 nucleotides read TGCAGTACGCCCGGGGTCGGGACTGAAGCTTTCTTT.

In this sample, this clonotype turned up many times. The V call is TRBV3-1, the J call TRBJ2-3; TRBD2 aligns across 10 bases. V gave up 6 bases and J gave up 4 bases; unmatched junction bases: 10. Germline V lookup: CDR1 LGHDT, CDR2 YNNKEL (reference sequence). The length of the CDR3 is 16 residues. In DNA form, the CDR3 reads TGTGCCAGCAGTGTCGGACTAGCGGCCGAGGCAGATACGCAGTATTTT. Translation gives CASSVGLAAEADTQYF.

A remark on this clonotype: This may stem from a read error, because a much larger clone lies one nucleotide away. CDR3 residues: CDSRGGANVLTF. The CDR3 coding sequence is TGTGACAGCAGGGGTGGGGCCAACGTCCTGACTTTC. This chain connects TRBV27 to TRBJ2-6; possibly TRBD1 for D (6 bases). Germline-derived CDR1 and CDR2 are MNHEY and SMNVEV (reference sequence). The CDR3 has 12 residues.

This clonotype turned up a few times. A far more abundant clone sits one base away, making this likely a read error. V is TRBV7-2 and J is TRBJ2-7; 9 bases are a match to TRBD2. Germline CDR1 and CDR2: SGHTA and FQGNSA. The CDR3 is made up of 15 amino acids. V shed 1 base, J shed 7 bases, and the junction held 8 bases outside the gene matches. The CDR3 nucleotides read TGTGCCAGCAGCTTAGGCCTAGCGGGGCTCAATGAGCAGTACTTC. Residues: CASSLGLAGLNEQYF.

The chain employs TRBV19 and TRBJ2-6; D gene uncertain. This CDR3 is 15 amino acids long. Germline V gene lookup returns CDR1 LNHDA and CDR2 SQIVND (reference sequence). Trimming took 9 bases from V and 0 from J, leaving 12 bases between them. In DNA form, the CDR3 reads TGTGCCAGCTCCAAGACAATCTCTGGGGCCAACGTCCTGACTTTC. Translation: CASSKTISGANVLTF.

This clonotype came up many times. The V gene is TRBV12-3 or TRBV12-4, the J gene TRBJ1-2; perhaps TRBD1 as D (5 bases). CDR3 length: 13 residues. V was pared by 4 bases and J by 8 bases, with 14 bases between. The CDR3 here is CASSSGLRAGYTF. CDR3 bases: TGTGCCAGCAGTTCGGGACTCCGGGCCGGCTACACCTTC.

At least ten counts were recorded for this clonotype. The chain is built from TRBV12-3 or TRBV12-4 and TRBJ1-5; D call uncertain. The CDR3 length is 12 residues. The germline V and J ends were trimmed by 6 bases and 5 bases, with 8 bases remaining between them. The CDR3 loop is CASRGSDQPQHF. CDR3 nucleotide sequence: TGTGCCAGCAGGGGCAGCGATCAGCCCCAGCATTTT.

This clonotype was recorded only once. V and J are TRBV3-1 and TRBJ2-5; maybe TRBD1 (6 bases). V was pared by 1 base and J by 5 bases, with 17 bases between. The germline gives CDR1 LGHDT, CDR2 YNNKEL (reference sequence). This CDR3 comprises 16 residues. The CDR3 region has the DNA TGTGCCAGCAGCCAAGTGCAGGACAGCCAGGAGGAGACCCAGTACTTC. Its translation: CASSQVQDSQEETQYF.

The V and J genes are TRBV6-1 and TRBJ2-1; possibly TRBD1 or TRBD2 for D (5 bases each). CDR3 length equals 13 residues. Germline V lookup: CDR1 MNHNS, CDR2 SASEGT. The ends were cut back, 6 bases at V and 4 bases at J, with 10 bases in the middle. This CDR3 reads CASSRDQYNEQFF. CDR3 in DNA: TGTGCCAGCAGCAGGGACCAATACAATGAGCAGTTCTTC.

This clonotype was observed at least ten times. CDR3 DNA sequence: TGCAGTGCTAGATTTAGCGGGGGCACAGATACGCAGTATTTT. Its protein product is CSARFSGGTDTQYF. The chain has TRBV20-1 and TRBJ2-3; 8 nucleotides align to TRBD2. The germline gives CDR1 DFQATT, CDR2 SNEGSKA (reference sequence). With 2 bases clipped from V and 1 base from J, the junction kept 2 bases outside the gene matches. This CDR3 region has 14 residues.

The sample holds many counts of this clonotype. The chain links TRBV7-8 to TRBJ1-2, with D possibly being TRBD1 (5 bases). Germline loops: CDR1 SGHVS, CDR2 FQNEAQ. Trimming cost V 0 bases and J 5 bases, with 16 bases left between them. The CDR3 runs to 16 residues. DNA for the CDR3: TGTGCCAGCAGCTTAGCTGGGGGAAAATTCCATTATGGCTACACCTTC. Protein: CASSLAGGKFHYGYTF.

This clonotype came up many times. The chain joins TRBV4-3 to TRBJ1-3; no firm D call. V was trimmed by 2 bases and J by 8 bases, leaving 13 bases between them. The length of the CDR3 is 14 residues. Germline CDR1 reads LGHNA; CDR2 reads YSLEER. The CDR3 bases are TGCGCCAGCAGCCAACAGGTTACCCATGACACCATATATTTT. Translating it yields CASSQQVTHDTIYF.

This clonotype was detected a few times. The V gene is TRBV5-6, the J gene TRBJ2-2; TRBD1 aligns across 8 bases. Germline CDR1 is SGHDT and CDR2 is YYEEEE. The CDR3 length is 16 residues. With 4 bases clipped from V and 4 bases from J, the junction kept 9 bases outside the gene matches. The DNA for the CDR3 is TGTGCCAGCAGCATCCGGACAGGGCGGCTCACCGGGGAGCTGTTTTTT. Residues: CASSIRTGRLTGELFF.

This clonotype appeared a single time. The chain employs TRBV7-6 and TRBJ2-5; 12 bases match TRBD2. V trimming: 4 bases; J trimming: 2 bases; junction bases outside the gene matches: 5. The CDR3 spans 16 residues. Germline lookup yields CDR1 SGHVS and CDR2 FNYEAQ. CDR3 sequence: CASSSLAGGPQETQYF. DNA of the CDR3: TGTGCCAGCAGCTCGCTAGCGGGGGGGCCTCAAGAGACCCAGTACTTC.

This clonotype was observed at least ten times. The gene calls are TRBV12-3 or TRBV12-4 and TRBJ1-1; 7 nucleotides agree with TRBD1. The CDR3 has 16 amino acids. V was clipped by 5 bases and J by 2 bases; unmatched bases: 11. This CDR3 is CASSTWRDRSNTEAFF. CDR3 DNA sequence: TGTGCCAGCAGTACCTGGAGGGACAGATCTAACACTGAAGCTTTCTTT.

This clonotype was detected many times. This chain links TRBV27 with TRBJ2-5, with 7 nucleotides matching TRBD1. This CDR3 is built from 17 residues. CDR1 is MNHEY and CDR2 is SMNVEV in the germline V gene (reference sequence). Trimming at V came to 5 bases and at J to 0 bases, leaving 12 bases not matched to a gene. This chain's CDR3 is CASSVRPGQSYQETQYF. In DNA form, the CDR3 reads TGTGCCAGCAGTGTCCGGCCGGGACAGTCGTACCAAGAGACCCAGTACTTC.

The J gene is TRBJ1-1, the V gene TRBV20-1; the D is unclear. CDR1 DFQATT and CDR2 SNEGSKA come from the germline V gene (reference sequence). This CDR3 has 12 residues. Deletions cut 5 bases from V and 6 bases from J, with 13 bases between. CDR3 in DNA: TGCAGTGCTCTCACGAGGATCCCTGAAGCTTTCTTT. It translates to CSALTRIPEAFF.

The chain links TRBV2 to TRBJ2-3; D unresolved. CDR1 and CDR2 (germline): SNHLY, FYNNEI. The CDR3 extends over 14 amino acids. The V end was cut by 3 bases, the J end by 1 base, with 8 bases between. The CDR3 loop reads CASSEETGTDTQYF. The CDR3 DNA reads as TGTGCCAGCAGTGAGGAGACTGGCACAGATACGCAGTATTTT.

Ten or more counts support this clonotype. This chain connects TRBV4-1 to TRBJ1-2; D is ambiguous. Germline V lookup: CDR1 MGHRA, CDR2 YSYEKL. The CDR3 covers 13 residues. The V and J ends lost 3 bases and 4 bases respectively, with 9 bases between them. The DNA of the CDR3 is TGCGCCAGCAGCCAGTCCAAGGTCTATGGCTACACCTTC. This codes for CASSQSKVYGYTF.

The V and J genes are TRBV12-3 or TRBV12-4 and TRBJ1-1, with D tentatively TRBD1 (5 bases). Trimming cost V 7 bases and J 1 base, with 13 bases left between them. The CDR3 is 14 residues long. CDR3 sequence: CASIREGRNTEAFF. The CDR3 DNA is TGTGCCAGCATCAGGGAGGGGAGGAACACTGAAGCTTTCTTT.

This clonotype was found many times. This rearrangement joins TRBV11-2 to TRBJ2-3; 8 nucleotides match TRBD1. The junction had 7 bases not matched to a gene; V was cut back by 5 bases and J by 3 bases. The CDR3 spans 15 residues. CDR1 SGHAT and CDR2 FQNNGV come from the germline V gene. CDR3 in amino acids: CASSARTGITDTQYF. CDR3 nucleotide sequence: TGTGCCAGCAGCGCAAGGACAGGGATAACAGATACGCAGTATTTT.

This clonotype was detected a few times. This likely comes from a read error, as the CDR3 has no conserved phenylalanine or tryptophan at its end. The chain carries TRBV10-3 and TRBJ2-1, with D perhaps matching TRBD1 (5 bases). CDR1 is ENHRY and CDR2 is SYGVKD in the germline V gene. The CDR3 is made up of 13 amino acids. Trimming stripped 6 bases from V and 4 bases from J, with 10 bases between. The CDR3 region is CAIRKQDYNEQFL. CDR3 in DNA: TGTGCCATCAGGAAACAGGATTACAATGAGCAGTTCCTC.

This clonotype was picked up many times. The J gene is TRBJ2-3, the V gene TRBV4-3; D ambiguous. V gave up 0 bases and J gave up 5 bases, with 9 bases separating them. This CDR3 comprises 14 residues. Germline V gene sequence: CDR1 LGHNA, CDR2 YSLEER. CDR3 in DNA: TGCGCCAGCAGCCAAGATCCGCGACGAGATACGCAGTATTTT. Protein sequence: CASSQDPRRDTQYF.

This clonotype was seen at least ten times. The gene calls are TRBV12-5 and TRBJ1-1, with a weak D call TRBD1 (6 bases). This CDR3 has 15 amino acids. Germline CDR1 LGHNT, CDR2 FRNRAP. Trimming left V 5 bases short and J 1 base short, with 14 bases between. The CDR3 sequence: CASGPLSGANTEAFF. CDR3 bases: TGTGCTAGTGGTCCCCTCTCAGGGGCGAACACTGAAGCTTTCTTT.

This clonotype was seen only once. A much larger clone lies a single base off, so this may be a read error. The CDR3 spells CATLSGGTYEQYF. The DNA for the CDR3 is TGTGCCACGCTATCGGGAGGCACCTACGAGCAGTACTTC. The genes are TRBV10-3 and TRBJ2-7; TRBD2 aligns across 7 bases. Germline trimming cut 10 bases from V and 2 bases from J; bases unmatched to any gene: 8. Germline V gives CDR1 ENHRY, CDR2 SYGVKD. The CDR3 is made up of 13 amino acids.